The subject of this entry is one T cell receptor beta chain. This CDR3 is also generated by other DNA sequences in the sample. This entry belongs to a study of blood T cell repertoires in COVID-19. Method: immunoSEQ multiplex PCR; TCRdb's copy keeps in-frame clones and lacks some. Here the sample spans a few hundred thousand clones, 75% to 90% being singletons. The source of this sequence is a young woman with acute or convalescent COVID-19. Source material: peripheral blood.

Written as DNA, the CDR3 is TGTGCCAGCAGTAGACTAGCGGGACCCTACGAGCAGTACTTC. It encodes CASSRLAGPYEQYF. V usage is TRBV6-5 and J usage is TRBJ2-7; TRBD2 matches 11 bases. CDR3 length: 14 residues. CDR1 is MNHEY, CDR2 SVGAGI, per germline. J gave up 2 bases and V 5 bases, and 2 bases lay outside the gene matches.